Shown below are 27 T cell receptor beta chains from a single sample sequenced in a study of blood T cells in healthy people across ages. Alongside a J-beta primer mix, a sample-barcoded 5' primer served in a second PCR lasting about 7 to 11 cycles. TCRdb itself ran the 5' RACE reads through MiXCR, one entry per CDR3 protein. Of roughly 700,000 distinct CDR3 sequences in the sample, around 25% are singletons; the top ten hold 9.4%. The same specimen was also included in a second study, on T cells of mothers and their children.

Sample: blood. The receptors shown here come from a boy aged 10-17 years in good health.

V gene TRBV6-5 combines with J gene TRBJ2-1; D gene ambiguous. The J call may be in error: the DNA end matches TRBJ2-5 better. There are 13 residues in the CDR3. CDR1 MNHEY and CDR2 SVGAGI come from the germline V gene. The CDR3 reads CASSYGEYETQYF. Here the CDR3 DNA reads TGTGCCAGCAGTTACGGGGAATATGAGACCCAGTACTTC.

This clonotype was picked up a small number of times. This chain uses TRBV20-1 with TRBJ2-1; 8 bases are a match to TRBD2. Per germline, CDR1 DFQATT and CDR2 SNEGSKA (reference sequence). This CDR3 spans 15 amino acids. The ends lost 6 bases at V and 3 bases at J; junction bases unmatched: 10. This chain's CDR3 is CSARKDAGGYNEQFF. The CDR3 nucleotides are TGCAGTGCCCGAAAGGATGCGGGAGGCTACAATGAGCAGTTCTTC.

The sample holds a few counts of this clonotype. The CDR3 sequence: CSVRDKAFYEQYF. As DNA, the CDR3 is TGCAGCGTTAGGGACAAAGCATTTTACGAGCAGTACTTC. The chain has TRBV29-1 and TRBJ2-7, with a weak D call TRBD1 (6 bases). The germline V and J ends were trimmed by 5 bases and 4 bases, with 15 bases remaining between them. The germline gives CDR1 SQVTM, CDR2 ANQGSEA. CDR3 length equals 13 residues.

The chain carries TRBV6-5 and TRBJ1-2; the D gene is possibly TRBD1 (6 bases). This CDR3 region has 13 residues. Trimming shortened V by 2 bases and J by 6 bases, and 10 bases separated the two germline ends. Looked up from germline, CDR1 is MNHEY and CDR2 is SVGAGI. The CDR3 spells CASSYIRGDGYTF. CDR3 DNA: TGTGCCAGCAGTTACATCAGGGGAGATGGCTACACCTTC.

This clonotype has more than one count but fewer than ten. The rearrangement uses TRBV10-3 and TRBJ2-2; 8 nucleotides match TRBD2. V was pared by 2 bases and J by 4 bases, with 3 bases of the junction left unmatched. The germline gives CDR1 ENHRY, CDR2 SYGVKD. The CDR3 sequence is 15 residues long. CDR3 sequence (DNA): TGTGCCATCAGTGAGGACGGGAGGGGCACCGGGGAGCTGTTTTTT. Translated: CAISEDGRGTGELFF.

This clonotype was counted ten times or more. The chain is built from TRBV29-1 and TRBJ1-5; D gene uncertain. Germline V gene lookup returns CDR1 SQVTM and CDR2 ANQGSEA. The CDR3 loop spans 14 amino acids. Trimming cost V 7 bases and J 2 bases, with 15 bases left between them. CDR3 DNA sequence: TGCAGCGCGAGTGAGGGCGGGGGCAATCAGCCCCAGCATTTT. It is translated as CSASEGGGNQPQHF.

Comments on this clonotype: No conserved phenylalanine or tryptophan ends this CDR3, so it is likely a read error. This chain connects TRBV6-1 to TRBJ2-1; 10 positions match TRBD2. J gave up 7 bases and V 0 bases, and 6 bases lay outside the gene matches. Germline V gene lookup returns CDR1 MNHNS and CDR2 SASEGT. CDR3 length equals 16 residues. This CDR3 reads CASSEATSGRGNEQFL. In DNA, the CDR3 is TGTGCCAGCAGTGAAGCGACTAGCGGGCGAGGGAATGAGCAGTTCCTC.

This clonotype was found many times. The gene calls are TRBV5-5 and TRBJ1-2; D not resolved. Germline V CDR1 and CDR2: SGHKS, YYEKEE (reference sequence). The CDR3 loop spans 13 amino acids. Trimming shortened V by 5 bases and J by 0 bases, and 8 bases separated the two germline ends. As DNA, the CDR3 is TGTGCCAGCAGTTTATCAGCTAACTATGGCTACACCTTC. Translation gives CASSLSANYGYTF.

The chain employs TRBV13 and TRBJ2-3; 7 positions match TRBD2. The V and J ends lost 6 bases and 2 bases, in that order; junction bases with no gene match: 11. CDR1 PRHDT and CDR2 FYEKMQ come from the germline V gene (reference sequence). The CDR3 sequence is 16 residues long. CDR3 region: CASSHPRGGVTDTQYF. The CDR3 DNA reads TGTGCCAGCAGTCACCCCCGTGGGGGGGTCACAGATACGCAGTATTTT.

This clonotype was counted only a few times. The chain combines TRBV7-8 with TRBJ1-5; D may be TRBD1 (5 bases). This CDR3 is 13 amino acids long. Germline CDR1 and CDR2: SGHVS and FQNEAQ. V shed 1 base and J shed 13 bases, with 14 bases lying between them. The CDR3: CASSLGGDGFQHF. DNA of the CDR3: TGTGCCAGCAGCTTAGGGGGGGACGGGTTTCAGCATTTT.

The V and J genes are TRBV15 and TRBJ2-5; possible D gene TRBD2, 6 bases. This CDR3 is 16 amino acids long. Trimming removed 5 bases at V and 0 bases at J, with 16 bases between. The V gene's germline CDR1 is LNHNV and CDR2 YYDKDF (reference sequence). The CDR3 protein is CATSSRRGQYQETQYF. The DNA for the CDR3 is TGTGCCACCAGCTCCCGGCGGGGCCAGTACCAAGAGACCCAGTACTTC.

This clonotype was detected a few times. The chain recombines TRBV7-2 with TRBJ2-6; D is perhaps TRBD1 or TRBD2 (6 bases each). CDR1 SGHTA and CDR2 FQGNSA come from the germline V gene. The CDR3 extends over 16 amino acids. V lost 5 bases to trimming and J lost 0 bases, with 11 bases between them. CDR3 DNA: TGTGCCAGCAGCGCAAAGGGGGGCTCTGGGGCCAACGTCCTGACTTTC. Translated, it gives CASSAKGGSGANVLTF.

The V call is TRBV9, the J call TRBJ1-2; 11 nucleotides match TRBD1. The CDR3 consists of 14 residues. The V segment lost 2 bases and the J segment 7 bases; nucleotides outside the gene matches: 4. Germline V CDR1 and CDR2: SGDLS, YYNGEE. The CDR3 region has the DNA TGTGCCAGCAGCGTGGACAGGGGGCGAGGTGGCTACACCTTC. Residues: CASSVDRGRGGYTF.

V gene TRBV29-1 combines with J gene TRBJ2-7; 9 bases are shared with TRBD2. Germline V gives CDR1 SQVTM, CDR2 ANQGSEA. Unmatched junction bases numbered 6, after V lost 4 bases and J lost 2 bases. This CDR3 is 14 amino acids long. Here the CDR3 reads CSVGLSGGAYEQYF. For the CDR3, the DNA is TGCAGCGTTGGCCTTAGCGGGGGCGCCTACGAGCAGTACTTC.

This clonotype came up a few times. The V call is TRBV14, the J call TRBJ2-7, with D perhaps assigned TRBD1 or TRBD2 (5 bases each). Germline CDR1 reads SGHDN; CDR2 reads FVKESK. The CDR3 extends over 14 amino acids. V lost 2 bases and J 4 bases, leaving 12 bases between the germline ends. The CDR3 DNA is TGTGCCAGCAGCCAAATCGGCAGGGAGTACGAGCAGTACTTC. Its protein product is CASSQIGREYEQYF. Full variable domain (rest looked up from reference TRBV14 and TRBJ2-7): EAGVTQFPSHSVIEKGQTVTLRCDPISGHDNLYWYRRVMGKEIKFLLHFVKESKQDESGMPNNRFLAERTGGTYSTLKVQPAELEDSGVYFCASSQIGREYEQYFGPGTRLTVT.

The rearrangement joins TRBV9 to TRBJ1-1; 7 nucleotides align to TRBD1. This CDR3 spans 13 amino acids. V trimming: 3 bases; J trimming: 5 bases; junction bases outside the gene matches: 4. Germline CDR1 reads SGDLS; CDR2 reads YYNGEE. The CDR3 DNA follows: TGTGCCAGCAGCGGCAAACAGGGGACTGAAGCTTTCTTT. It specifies CASSGKQGTEAFF.

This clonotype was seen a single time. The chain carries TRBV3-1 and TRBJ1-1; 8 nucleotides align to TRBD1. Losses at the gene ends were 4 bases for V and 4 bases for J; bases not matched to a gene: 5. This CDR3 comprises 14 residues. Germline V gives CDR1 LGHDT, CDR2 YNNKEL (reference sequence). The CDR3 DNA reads TGTGCCAGCAGCCGCGAGACAGGGGCCACTGAAGCTTTCTTT. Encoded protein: CASSRETGATEAFF.

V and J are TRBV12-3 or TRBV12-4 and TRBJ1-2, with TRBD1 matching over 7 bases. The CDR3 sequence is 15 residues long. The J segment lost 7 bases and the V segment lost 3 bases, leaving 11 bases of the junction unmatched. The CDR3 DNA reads TGTGCCAGCAGTTTCGTAACAGGGGAAGAAGTTGGCTACACCTTC. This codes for CASSFVTGEEVGYTF.

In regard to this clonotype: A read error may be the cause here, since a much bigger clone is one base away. For the CDR3, the DNA is TGTGCCAGCAGTATCGGGACTAGCGGCACAGATACGCAGTATTTT. Translating gives CASSIGTSGTDTQYF. The gene calls are TRBV2 and TRBJ2-3; 10 nucleotides align to TRBD2. This CDR3 is 15 amino acids long. Germline CDR1 and CDR2: SNHLY and FYNNEI. V lost 5 bases to trimming and J lost 1 base; unmatched junction nucleotides: 3.

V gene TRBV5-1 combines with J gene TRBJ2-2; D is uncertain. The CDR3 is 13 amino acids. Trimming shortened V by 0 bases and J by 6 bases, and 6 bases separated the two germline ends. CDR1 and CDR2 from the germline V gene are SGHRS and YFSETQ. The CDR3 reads CASSLVRSGELFF. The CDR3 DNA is TGCGCCAGCAGCTTGGTGAGGTCCGGGGAGCTGTTTTTT.

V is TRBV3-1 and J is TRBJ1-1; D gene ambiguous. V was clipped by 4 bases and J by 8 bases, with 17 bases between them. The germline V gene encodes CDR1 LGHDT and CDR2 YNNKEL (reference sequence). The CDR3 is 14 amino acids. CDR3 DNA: TGTGCCAGCAGCCGGACTTGGAATGCACGGGAAGCTTTCTTT. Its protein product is CASSRTWNAREAFF.

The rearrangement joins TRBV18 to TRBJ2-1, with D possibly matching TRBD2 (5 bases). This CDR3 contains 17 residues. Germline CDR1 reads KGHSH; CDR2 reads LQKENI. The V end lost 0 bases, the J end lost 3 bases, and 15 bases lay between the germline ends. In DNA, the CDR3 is TGTGCCAGCTCACCACCAAAAGGGCCCGGGGTCTACAATGAGCAGTTCTTC. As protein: CASSPPKGPGVYNEQFF.

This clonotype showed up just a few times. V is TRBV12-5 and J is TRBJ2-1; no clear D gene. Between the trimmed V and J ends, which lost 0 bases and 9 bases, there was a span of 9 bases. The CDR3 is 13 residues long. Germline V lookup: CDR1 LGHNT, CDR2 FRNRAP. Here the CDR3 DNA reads TGTGCTAGTGGTTTGGTAGAAATTGGTGAGCAGTTCTTC. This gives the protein CASGLVEIGEQFF.

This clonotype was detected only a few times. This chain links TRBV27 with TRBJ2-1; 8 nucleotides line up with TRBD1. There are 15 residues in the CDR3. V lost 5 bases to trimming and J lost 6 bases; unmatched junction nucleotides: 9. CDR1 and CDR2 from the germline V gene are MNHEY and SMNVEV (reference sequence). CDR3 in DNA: TGTGCCAGCAGTACTGGACAGGGTCCCCTCAATGAGCAGTTCTTC. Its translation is CASSTGQGPLNEQFF.

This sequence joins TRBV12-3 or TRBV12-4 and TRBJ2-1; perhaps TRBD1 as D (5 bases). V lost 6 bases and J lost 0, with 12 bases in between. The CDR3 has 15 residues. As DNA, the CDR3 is TGTGCCAGCAGCCCACGACAGAGCTCCTACAATGAGCAGTTCTTC. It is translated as CASSPRQSSYNEQFF.

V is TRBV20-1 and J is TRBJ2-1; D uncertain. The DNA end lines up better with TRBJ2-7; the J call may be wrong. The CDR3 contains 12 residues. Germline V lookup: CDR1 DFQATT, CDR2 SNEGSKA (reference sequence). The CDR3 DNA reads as TGCAGTGCTAGGGGCACGTCGTACGAGCAGTACTTC. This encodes CSARGTSYEQYF.

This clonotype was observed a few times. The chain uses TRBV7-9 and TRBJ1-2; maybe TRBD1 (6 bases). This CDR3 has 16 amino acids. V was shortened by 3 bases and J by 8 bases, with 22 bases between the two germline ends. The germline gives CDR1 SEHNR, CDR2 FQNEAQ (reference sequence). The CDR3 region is CASSFLSSGQRTGYTF. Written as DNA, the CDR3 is TGTGCCAGCAGCTTCCTTAGTTCGGGACAACGTACCGGCTACACCTTC.